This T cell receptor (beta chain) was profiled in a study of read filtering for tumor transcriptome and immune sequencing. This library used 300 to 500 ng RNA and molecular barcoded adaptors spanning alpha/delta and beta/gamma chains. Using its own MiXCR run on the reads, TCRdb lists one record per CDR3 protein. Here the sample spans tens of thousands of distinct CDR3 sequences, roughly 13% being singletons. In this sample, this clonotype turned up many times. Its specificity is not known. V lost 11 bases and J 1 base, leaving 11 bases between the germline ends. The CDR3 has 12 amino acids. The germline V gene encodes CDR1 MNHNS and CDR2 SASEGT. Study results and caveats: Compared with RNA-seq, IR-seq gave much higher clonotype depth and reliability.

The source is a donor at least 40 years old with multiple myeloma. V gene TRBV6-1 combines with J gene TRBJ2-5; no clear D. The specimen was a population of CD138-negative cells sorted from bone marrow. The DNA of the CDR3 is TGTGCCGGCGACGGACCCCAAGAGACCCAGTACTTC. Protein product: CAGDGPQETQYF.